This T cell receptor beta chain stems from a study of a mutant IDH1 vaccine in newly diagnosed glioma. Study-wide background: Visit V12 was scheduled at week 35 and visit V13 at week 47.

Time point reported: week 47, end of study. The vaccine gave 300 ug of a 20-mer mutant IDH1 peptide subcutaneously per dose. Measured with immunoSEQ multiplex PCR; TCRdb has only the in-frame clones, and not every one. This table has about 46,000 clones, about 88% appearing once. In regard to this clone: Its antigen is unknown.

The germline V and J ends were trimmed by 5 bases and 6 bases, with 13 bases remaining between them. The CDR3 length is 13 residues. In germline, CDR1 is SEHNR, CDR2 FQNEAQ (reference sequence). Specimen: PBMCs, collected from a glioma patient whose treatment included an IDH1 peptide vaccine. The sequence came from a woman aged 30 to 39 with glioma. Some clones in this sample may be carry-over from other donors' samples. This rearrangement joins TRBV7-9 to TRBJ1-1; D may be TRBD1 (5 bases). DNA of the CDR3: TGTGCCAGCAGCACAAAACCGACAGCTGAAGCTTTCTTT. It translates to CASSTKPTAEAFF.